This T cell receptor (beta chain) was recorded in a study of OX40 agonist ivuxolimab in advanced cancers. At the level of the study: Subjects had a mean age of about 65 years, with a range of roughly 20 to 79; more than 75% were male. Partial responses occurred in three patients (one hepatocellular carcinoma, two cutaneous melanoma). Study-wide results and limits: In general, CD8+ T cells held more expanded clones than CD4+ did, on average.

As to this clone: Its antigen is currently unknown.

Blood sampling took place at baseline, cycle 4 day 1, and cycle 7 day 1. Only in-frame clones appear in the TCRdb table, and some are missing; sequencing was by immunoSEQ multiplex PCR. The data contain over 85,000 clones, just under 95% of them singletons. This receptor was taken from an adult with an advanced solid tumor such as melanoma, head and neck, liver or kidney cancer. Sequences were derived from CD4+ or CD8+ T cells sorted from blood, sampled in a trial of the OX40 agonist ivuxolimab.

CDR3 residues: CASSRRSNTEAFF. In DNA form, the CDR3 reads TGTGCCAGCAGTAGGAGGTCGAACACTGAAGCTTTCTTT. This sequence joins TRBV6-5 and TRBJ1-1; no clear D. The germline V gene has CDR1 MNHEY and CDR2 SVGAGI. The CDR3 is 13 residues long. V was clipped by 5 bases and J by 1 base, with 8 bases between them.